This T cell receptor (beta chain) came from a study of cytomegalovirus exposure and HLA in healthy donors. Study findings and constraints: A later analysis showed that HLA-associated TCR beta chains had undergone more clonal expansion than equally common others. Some TCR beta chains (around 180 of them) were listed as cytomegalovirus-associated.

CDR3 size: 13 residues. Germline loops: CDR1 MNHEY, CDR2 SMNVEV (reference sequence). V lost 4 bases, J lost 8 bases, and 14 bases lay in between. With 60 Vbeta and 13 Jbeta primers, the PCR was carried out. Libraries were prepared by immunoSEQ multiplex PCR; TCRdb keeps only in-frame clonotypes and omits some of them. This table holds approximately 130,000 clones, approximately 85% found once. Worth noting for this clone: Its antigen remains unknown.

V gene TRBV27 combines with J gene TRBJ1-2; tentatively, D is TRBD1 (5 bases). The TCR comes from a woman between 25 and 40 years old in good health and CMV-seropositive. Source material: PBMCs. This chain's CDR3 is CASSSVDKGGYTF. The DNA of the CDR3 is TGTGCCAGCAGTTCTGTGGACAAAGGGGGCTACACCTTC.